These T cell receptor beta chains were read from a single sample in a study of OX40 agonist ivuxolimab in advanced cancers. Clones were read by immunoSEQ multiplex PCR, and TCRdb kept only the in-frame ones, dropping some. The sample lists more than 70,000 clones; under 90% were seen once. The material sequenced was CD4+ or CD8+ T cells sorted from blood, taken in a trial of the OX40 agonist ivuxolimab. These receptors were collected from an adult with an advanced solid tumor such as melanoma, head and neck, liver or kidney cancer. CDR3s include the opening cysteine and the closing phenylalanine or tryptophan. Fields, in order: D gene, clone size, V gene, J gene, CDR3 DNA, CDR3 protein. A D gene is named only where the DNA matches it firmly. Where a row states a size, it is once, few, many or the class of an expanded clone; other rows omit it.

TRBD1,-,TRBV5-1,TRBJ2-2,TGCGCCAGCAGCAGGACGACAGGGACCGGGGAGCTGTTTTTT,CASSRTTGTGELFF
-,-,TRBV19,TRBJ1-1,TGTGCCACCCAGGGGTTTGGGAACACTGAAGCTTTCTTT,CATQGFGNTEAFF
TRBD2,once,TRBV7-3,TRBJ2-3,TGTGCCAGCAGCTTTACTAGCGGTACAGATACGCAGTATTTT,CASSFTSGTDTQYF
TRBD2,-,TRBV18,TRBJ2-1,TGTGCCAGCTCCCAAAATCTCGGGACTAAATACAATGAGCAGTTCTTC,CASSQNLGTKYNEQFF
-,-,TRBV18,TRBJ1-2,TGTGCCAGCTCACCGGACAGCAACTATGGCTACACCTTC,CASSPDSNYGYTF
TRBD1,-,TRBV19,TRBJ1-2,TGTGCCAGTAGACAAACAGGGGGCGCAGAGAGCTACACCTTC,CASRQTGGAESYTF
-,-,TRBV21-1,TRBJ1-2,TGTGCCAGCAGCAATCAAACGGGCGGCTACACCTTC,CASSNQTGGYTF
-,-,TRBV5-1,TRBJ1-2,TGCGCCAGCAGCCCCTCTCCTGACAGGACCTCCTATGGCTACACCTTC,CASSPSPDRTSYGYTF
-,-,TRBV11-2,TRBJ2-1,TGTGCCAGCAGCTCCTTAGGGGGGTCAGGGGACAATGAGCAGTTCTTC,CASSSLGGSGDNEQFF
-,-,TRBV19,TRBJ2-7,TGTGCCAGTAGTCCGGGGGGCCCAAAGGCCTACGAGCAGTACTTC,CASSPGGPKAYEQYF
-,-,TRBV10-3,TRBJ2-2,TGTGCCATCAGTGAGTCGGGTGCCGGGGAGCTGTTTTTT,CAISESGAGELFF
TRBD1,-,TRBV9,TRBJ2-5,TGTGCCAGCAGCCCACGGGACAGTCGACAAGAGACCCAGTACTTC,CASSPRDSRQETQYF